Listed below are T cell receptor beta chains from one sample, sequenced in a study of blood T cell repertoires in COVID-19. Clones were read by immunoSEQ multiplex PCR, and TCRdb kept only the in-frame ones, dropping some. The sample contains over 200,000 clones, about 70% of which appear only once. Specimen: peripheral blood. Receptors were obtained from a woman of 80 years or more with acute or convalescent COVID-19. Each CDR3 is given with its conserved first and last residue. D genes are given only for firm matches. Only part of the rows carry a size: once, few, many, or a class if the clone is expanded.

DNA: TGTGCCAGCAGCACGGGGGACAGTCGGAGCACCTTC; CDR3: CASSTGDSRSTF; D: TRBD1; J: TRBJ1-2; size: NA; V: TRBV7-3
DNA: TGTGCCAGCAGTTTATCACCTGGGGCTTATGGAATGAACACTGAAGCTTTCTTT; CDR3: CASSLSPGAYGMNTEAFF; D: NA; J: TRBJ1-1; size: NA; V: TRBV28
DNA: TGTGCCTGCGAGGGAGGATCCGGGGGGTACGAGCAGTACTTC; CDR3: CACEGGSGGYEQYF; D: TRBD2; J: TRBJ2-7; size: NA; V: TRBV6-5
DNA: TGTGCCAGCAGCTTAGGCTGGACAACGGCCTACGAGCAGTACTTC; CDR3: CASSLGWTTAYEQYF; D: NA; J: TRBJ2-7; size: NA; V: TRBV7-2
DNA: TGTGCCAGCAGTGGACTAGCGGGGAGGGCAGAGACCCAGTACTTC; CDR3: CASSGLAGRAETQYF; D: TRBD2; J: TRBJ2-5; size: NA; V: TRBV2
DNA: TGTGCCAGCAGCTGGGGACAGGGAAACACTGAAGCTTTCTTT; CDR3: CASSWGQGNTEAFF; D: TRBD1; J: TRBJ1-1; size: few; V: TRBV5-5
DNA: TGTGCCAGCAGGCTGACAGGGGGGTCCTACGAGCAGTACTTC; CDR3: CASRLTGGSYEQYF; D: TRBD1; J: TRBJ2-7; size: NA; V: TRBV2
DNA: TGTGCCAGCAGTGAGGGGCTAGCGGGGCCCCAAGAGACCCAGTACTTC; CDR3: CASSEGLAGPQETQYF; D: TRBD2; J: TRBJ2-5; size: NA; V: TRBV6-1
DNA: TGCGCCAGCAGCCAAGAACAGGGCCTTGAAGCTTTCTTT; CDR3: CASSQEQGLEAFF; D: NA; J: TRBJ1-1; size: NA; V: TRBV4-1
DNA: TGTGCCAGCAGCTTCAGGGTAAATGAGCAGTTCTTC; CDR3: CASSFRVNEQFF; D: NA; J: TRBJ2-1; size: NA; V: TRBV7-2
DNA: TGTGCCAGCAGCCCTGGGACTAGTGGTAGTATTAGGTACAATGAGCAGTTCTTC; CDR3: CASSPGTSGSIRYNEQFF; D: TRBD2; J: TRBJ2-1; size: NA; V: TRBV5-6
DNA: TGTGCCAGCAGCGCTGAGGGCACGGGGGGCTACACCTTC; CDR3: CASSAEGTGGYTF; D: NA; J: TRBJ1-2; size: NA; V: TRBV7-9
DNA: TGTGCCAGCAGCGTAAGGGACAGAAGCTACGAGCAGTACTTC; CDR3: CASSVRDRSYEQYF; D: TRBD1; J: TRBJ2-7; size: NA; V: TRBV9
DNA: TGTGCCAGCAGCGAAGACAGGGATTACTCTGGAAACACCATATATTTT; CDR3: CASSEDRDYSGNTIYF; D: TRBD1; J: TRBJ1-3; size: NA; V: TRBV5-6
DNA: TGTGCCAGCAGTGACCCCGTAGGACTAGCGGGCACCGGGGAGCTGTTTTTT; CDR3: CASSDPVGLAGTGELFF; D: TRBD2; J: TRBJ2-2; size: few; V: TRBV2
DNA: TGTGCCAGCAGCTTCGCGGACAGGGGGGCTACTGAAGCTTTCTTT; CDR3: CASSFADRGATEAFF; D: TRBD1; J: TRBJ1-1; size: NA; V: TRBV5-5
DNA: TGTGCCAGCAGCAAGGACAGGGTTACTGAAGCTTTCTTT; CDR3: CASSKDRVTEAFF; D: TRBD1; J: TRBJ1-1; size: NA; V: TRBV7-3
DNA: TGTGCCAGTAGACGAGGACAGGGAAGGGAAGCTTTCTTT; CDR3: CASRRGQGREAFF; D: TRBD1; J: TRBJ1-1; size: once; V: TRBV19
DNA: TGTGCCAGCAGCTGGGGGCAGGGTCGAGCTAACTATGGCTACACCTTC; CDR3: CASSWGQGRANYGYTF; D: NA; J: TRBJ1-2; size: once; V: TRBV6-6
DNA: TGTGCCAGCAGCTTAGCGGGGGGGCGTCTTTATGTTGAGCAGTTCTTC; CDR3: CASSLAGGRLYVEQFF; D: NA; J: TRBJ2-1; size: NA; V: TRBV7-8
DNA: TGTGCCAGCAGTTCGTACTCGAGGGCCCAGCATTTT; CDR3: CASSSYSRAQHF; D: NA; J: TRBJ1-5; size: NA; V: TRBV28
DNA: TGTGCCACCAGCAGGGGGGGGGCGACTAACTATGGCTACACCTTC; CDR3: CATSRGGATNYGYTF; D: NA; J: TRBJ1-2; size: NA; V: TRBV15